This T cell receptor (beta chain) was profiled in a study of response to subunit inactivated influenza vaccine. This clonotype came up a few times. Its antigen is still unknown. TCRdb independently ran MiXCR on the RT-PCR reads; one entry per CDR3 protein. Of about 800,000 distinct CDR3 sequences in the sample, 21% are singletons; the top ten hold about a tenth. Study results and caveats: With each seasonal influenza vaccination, the authors suggested, few new T cells are recruited.

Germline assignment: CDR1 SGHTS and CDR2 YDEGEE. V trimming: 5 bases; J trimming: 0 bases; junction bases outside the gene matches: 4. The CDR3 runs 15 residues. The V and J genes are TRBV5-8 and TRBJ2-7, with 11 nucleotides matching TRBD2. The TCR was taken from a man in his fifties who received an inactivated influenza vaccine. This specimen was PBMCs from blood, taken approximately 5 days after vaccination. CDR3 loop: CASSKTSGGSYEQYF. CDR3 coding DNA: TGTGCCAGCAGTAAAACTAGCGGGGGCTCCTACGAGCAGTACTTC.